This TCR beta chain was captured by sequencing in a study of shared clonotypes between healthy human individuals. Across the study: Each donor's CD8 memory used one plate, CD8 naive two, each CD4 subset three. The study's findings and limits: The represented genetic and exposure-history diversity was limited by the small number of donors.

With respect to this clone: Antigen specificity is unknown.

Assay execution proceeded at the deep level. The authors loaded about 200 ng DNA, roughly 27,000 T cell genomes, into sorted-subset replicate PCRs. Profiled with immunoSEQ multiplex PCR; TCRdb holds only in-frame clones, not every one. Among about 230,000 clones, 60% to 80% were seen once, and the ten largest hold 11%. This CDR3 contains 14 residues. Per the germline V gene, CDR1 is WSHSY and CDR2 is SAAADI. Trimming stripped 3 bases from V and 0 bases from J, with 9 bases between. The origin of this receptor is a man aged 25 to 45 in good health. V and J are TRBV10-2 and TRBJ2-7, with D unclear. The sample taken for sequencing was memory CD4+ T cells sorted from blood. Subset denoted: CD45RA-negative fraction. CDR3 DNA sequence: TGCGCCAGCAGTGATTGGGCAGCCTCCTACGAGCAGTACTTC. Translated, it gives CASSDWAASYEQYF.